Presented here are 29 T cell receptor beta chains from one specimen sequenced in a study of blood T cell repertoires in COVID-19. Here immunoSEQ multiplex PCR was the method, and the copy in TCRdb shows in-frame clones only, minus some. The sample contains over 200,000 clones, roughly 88% of which appear only once. Input material: peripheral blood. All receptors derive from a man aged 25 to 40 who had recovered from COVID-19.

The chain joins TRBV11-2 to TRBJ1-2; 11 bases line up with TRBD1. The CDR3 has 14 residues. The germline gives CDR1 SGHAT, CDR2 FQNNGV. The trim removed 5 bases at V and 4 bases at J, leaving 3 bases unmatched. Here the CDR3 reads CASSQGTGGYGYTF. DNA for the CDR3: TGTGCCAGCAGCCAGGGGACAGGGGGCTATGGCTACACCTTC.

The chain combines TRBV24-1 with TRBJ2-3; D gene unclear. Deletions cut 5 bases from V and 4 bases from J, with 6 bases between. This CDR3 is built from 12 residues. The germline CDR1 and CDR2 sequences are KGHDR and SFDVKD. In nucleotides, the CDR3 is TGTGCCACCAGTGGGGCTTCAGATACGCAGTATTTT. Protein sequence: CATSGASDTQYF.

The chain recombines TRBV6-6 with TRBJ1-2; D is uncertain. The germline V gene has CDR1 MNHNY and CDR2 SVGAGI (reference sequence). The CDR3 spans 14 residues. With 6 bases removed from V and 4 bases from J, the gap between germline ends came to 15 bases. The CDR3 sequence is CASSPTQEAYGYTF. Written as DNA, the CDR3 is TGTGCCAGCAGCCCTACCCAAGAAGCCTATGGCTACACCTTC.

The rearrangement links TRBV30 to TRBJ2-7; weak D call: TRBD1 (5 bases). V lost 5 bases to trimming and J lost 1 base, with 9 bases between them. The CDR3 runs 12 residues. The germline V gene encodes CDR1 GTSNPN and CDR2 SVGIG (reference sequence). For the CDR3, the DNA is TGTGCCTGGGACAGAACTTCCTACGAGCAGTACTTC. Encoded protein: CAWDRTSYEQYF.

The CDR3 DNA is TGTGCCAGCAGCTTAGAGGGAGTCCGAGGACTAGCGGCTAGCGATGAGCAGTTCTTC. Its protein is CASSLEGVRGLAASDEQFF. The rearrangement links TRBV7-2 to TRBJ2-1; 10 nucleotides line up with TRBD2. The CDR3 spans 19 residues. V was clipped by 1 base and J by 8 bases; unmatched bases: 17. Germline values: CDR1 SGHTA, CDR2 FQGNSA.

V usage is TRBV3-1 (or the pseudogene TRBV3-2) and J usage is TRBJ2-5; no reliable D call. The germline gives CDR1 LGHDT, CDR2 YNNKEL (reference sequence). Trimming stripped 0 bases from V and 5 bases from J, with 7 bases between. This CDR3 has 13 amino acids. CDR3 in amino acids: CASSQDLRETQYF. The CDR3 nucleotides are TGTGCCAGCAGCCAAGATTTGAGGGAGACCCAGTACTTC.

The chain is built from TRBV7-2 and TRBJ2-1, with 11 bases aligning to TRBD1. V trimming: 4 bases; J trimming: 5 bases; junction bases outside the gene matches: 4. CDR3 size: 15 residues. Germline values: CDR1 SGHTA, CDR2 FQGNSA. CDR3 in DNA: TGTGCCAGCAGCTCCGGGACAGGGGGAAACAATGAGCAGTTCTTC. Translated: CASSSGTGGNNEQFF.

The V and J genes are TRBV7-9 and TRBJ1-1; 7 bases fit TRBD1. The CDR3 loop spans 17 amino acids. Trimming removed 8 bases from V and 0 bases from J; junction bases left unmatched: 15. CDR1 and CDR2 (germline): SEHNR, FQNEAQ (reference sequence). The CDR3 DNA reads TGTGCCAGCTCCCCTAAGCGGACAGGACCCATGAACACTGAAGCTTTCTTT. Translated, it gives CASSPKRTGPMNTEAFF.

This clone was found a few times. The gene calls are TRBV27 and TRBJ1-2; D is possibly TRBD1 (5 bases). CDR3 length equals 14 residues. From germline, CDR1 is MNHEY and CDR2 SMNVEV (reference sequence). Trimming stripped 5 bases from V and 2 bases from J, with 12 bases between. The CDR3 coding sequence is TGTGCCAGCAGTGCGGGGGGTCGCAACTATGGCTACACCTTC. It specifies CASSAGGRNYGYTF.

Only one count was recorded for this clone. This rearrangement joins TRBV19 to TRBJ1-2; TRBD1 matches at 7 bases. The CDR3 runs to 15 residues. V trimming: 6 bases; J trimming: 4 bases; junction bases outside the gene matches: 11. Germline V gene lookup returns CDR1 LNHDA and CDR2 SQIVND (reference sequence). CDR3 DNA sequence: TGTGCCAGTAGCCCACAGGGGAGAGGGGGCTATGGCTACACCTTC. Translated, it gives CASSPQGRGGYGYTF.

This clone is a singleton in its sample. V is TRBV7-6 and J is TRBJ1-3; 7 bases align to TRBD1. There are 16 residues in the CDR3. Germline loops: CDR1 SGHVS, CDR2 FNYEAQ. The V gene end was trimmed by 5 bases and the J gene end by 7 bases; junction bases not matched to a gene: 14. The CDR3 loop reads CASSIRNGQARNTIYF. CDR3 bases: TGTGCCAGCAGCATACGAAACGGACAGGCAAGGAACACCATATATTTT.

V gene TRBV19 combines with J gene TRBJ1-2; TRBD1 might be the D (5 bases). V was pared by 9 bases and J by 2 bases, with 13 bases between. The CDR3 runs to 13 residues. Looked up from germline, CDR1 is LNHDA and CDR2 is SQIVND (reference sequence). The CDR3: CASRRGGNYGYTF. CDR3 nucleotide sequence: TGTGCCAGCCGCCGGGGGGGGAACTATGGCTACACCTTC.

Comment on this clone: Other DNA sequences within the sample encode an identical CDR3. J is TRBJ2-3 and V is TRBV7-2; tentative D call: TRBD2 (7 bases). CDR1 is SGHTA, CDR2 FQGNSA, per germline. This CDR3 has 16 residues. Trimming pared 1 base from V and 3 bases from J, leaving 14 bases between. The DNA of the CDR3 is TGTGCCAGCAGCTTAGTGGGGGGGGCAGGGACAGATACGCAGTATTTT. Translation: CASSLVGGAGTDTQYF.

The chain carries TRBV7-2 and TRBJ2-7, with TRBD1 as a possible D gene (6 bases). CDR3 length: 16 residues. The germline gives CDR1 SGHTA, CDR2 FQGNSA. V was trimmed by 1 base and J by 4 bases, leaving 17 bases between them. Here the CDR3 DNA reads TGTGCCAGCAGCTTAGGGGCCAGGGGATCTACTTACGAGCAGTACTTC. This codes for CASSLGARGSTYEQYF.

V gene TRBV5-1 combines with J gene TRBJ1-1; no firm D call. The germline CDR1 and CDR2 sequences are SGHRS and YFSETQ. Trimming left V 4 bases short and J 0 bases short, with 10 bases between. The CDR3 sequence is 14 residues long. As DNA, the CDR3 is TGCGCCAGCAGCCCCAATGTCCTGAACACTGAAGCTTTCTTT. This gives the protein CASSPNVLNTEAFF.

V is TRBV6-6 and J is TRBJ2-2, with D tentatively TRBD2 (6 bases). CDR1 MNHNY and CDR2 SVGAGI come from the germline V gene (reference sequence). The V gene lost 6 bases and the J gene lost 2 bases, with 16 bases spanning the gap. The CDR3 spans 16 residues. CDR3 sequence: CASSLGTRANTGELFF. The CDR3 bases are TGTGCCAGCAGCCTAGGGACTCGGGCCAACACCGGGGAGCTGTTTTTT.

For the CDR3, the DNA is TGCGCCAGCAGCCAAGTAGCCCCCCAGAGGGTGCAGTATTTT. Protein sequence: CASSQVAPQRVQYF. The chain is built from TRBV4-3 and TRBJ2-3; weak D call: TRBD2 (5 bases). Per the germline V gene, CDR1 is LGHNA and CDR2 is YSLEER. The CDR3 is 14 residues long. Trimming stripped 1 base from V and 11 bases from J, with 16 bases between.

The gene calls are TRBV6-6 and TRBJ2-2; D remains unclear. The germline V and J ends were trimmed by 7 bases and 1 base, with 7 bases remaining between them. The V gene's germline CDR1 is MNHNY and CDR2 SVGAGI (reference sequence). CDR3 length equals 13 residues. CDR3 amino acids: CASTLGNTGELFF. The CDR3 coding sequence is TGTGCCAGCACCCTCGGGAACACCGGGGAGCTGTTTTTT.

The chain combines TRBV6-6 with TRBJ2-2; 9 nucleotides align to TRBD2. Germline assignment: CDR1 MNHNY and CDR2 SVGAGI (reference sequence). This CDR3 is 18 amino acids long. Losses at the gene ends were 5 bases for V and 6 bases for J; bases not matched to a gene: 16. The CDR3 sequence is CASSQLPPAGGDAGELFF. CDR3 in DNA: TGTGCCAGCAGTCAACTCCCTCCCGCGGGGGGGGACGCCGGGGAGCTGTTTTTT.

The CDR3 spells CASSNSNYGYTF. CDR3 DNA: TGCGCCAGCAGCAACAGTAACTATGGCTACACCTTC. The V and J genes are TRBV10-1 and TRBJ1-2; no firm D call. V shed 6 bases and J shed 1 base, with 6 bases lying between them. In germline, CDR1 is WNHNN, CDR2 SYGVQD (reference sequence). This CDR3 is 12 amino acids long.

The V and J genes are TRBV5-5 and TRBJ2-4; D perhaps matches TRBD2 (6 bases). The V gene's germline CDR1 is SGHKS and CDR2 YYEKEE (reference sequence). CDR3 length: 11 residues. V lost 5 bases, J lost 12 bases, and 12 bases lay in between. CDR3 nucleotides: TGTGCCAGCAGTGCGGGGCGGGGTCAGTACTTC. It translates to CASSAGRGQYF.

The rearrangement links TRBV19 to TRBJ2-2; 9 nucleotides line up with TRBD1. The germline V gene has CDR1 LNHDA and CDR2 SQIVND (reference sequence). This CDR3 region has 16 residues. V shed 5 bases and J 3 bases; nucleotides not matched to a gene: 7. CDR3: CASSPRTGEHTGELFF. The DNA of the CDR3 is TGTGCCAGTAGTCCCAGGACAGGGGAGCACACCGGGGAGCTGTTTTTT.

The V gene is TRBV12-3 or TRBV12-4, the J gene TRBJ2-1; 10 bases align to TRBD2. Trimming at V came to 10 bases and at J to 7 bases, leaving 4 bases not matched to a gene. The CDR3 covers 12 residues. CDR3 in amino acids: CAIGTSVNEQFF. The CDR3 nucleotides read TGTGCCATAGGGACTAGCGTTAATGAGCAGTTCTTC.

The gene calls are TRBV3-1 (or the pseudogene TRBV3-2) and TRBJ1-2, with no clear D. V lost 4 bases and J 2 bases, leaving 17 bases between the germline ends. The germline V gene has CDR1 LGHDT and CDR2 YNNKEL (reference sequence). The CDR3 covers 16 residues. The CDR3 sequence is CASSLTPQILNYGYTF. The CDR3 bases are TGTGCCAGCAGCCTTACACCGCAGATCCTGAACTATGGCTACACCTTC.

J is TRBJ1-1 and V is TRBV19, with a possible D match to TRBD1 (6 bases). The germline V gene encodes CDR1 LNHDA and CDR2 SQIVND (reference sequence). The CDR3 loop spans 15 amino acids. V lost 5 bases, J lost 6 bases, and 19 bases lay in between. CDR3 nucleotide sequence: TGTGCCAGTAGTCTCCACCGACAGGTCAGCCCTGAAGCTTTCTTT. Translating it yields CASSLHRQVSPEAFF.

V gene TRBV10-3 combines with J gene TRBJ1-6, with D maybe TRBD1 (5 bases). Looked up from germline, CDR1 is ENHRY and CDR2 is SYGVKD. Trimming stripped 4 bases from V and 5 bases from J, with 12 bases between. CDR3 length: 15 amino acids. CDR3 in amino acids: CAISGAGLNNSPLHF. CDR3 bases: TGTGCCATCAGTGGGGCAGGGCTCAATAATTCACCCCTCCACTTT.

The chain combines TRBV6-4 with TRBJ2-1; possibly TRBD1 for D (6 bases). Trimming took off 3 bases at V and 11 bases at J, with 14 bases between the two ends. Germline-derived CDR1 and CDR2 are MRHNA and SNTAGT. The CDR3 consists of 13 residues. In DNA, the CDR3 is TGTGCCAGCAGTGAGCCCCCGGGACACAAGCAGTTCTTC. This sequence encodes CASSEPPGHKQFF.

The chain combines TRBV5-1 with TRBJ1-3; 9 nucleotides line up with TRBD1. The CDR3 has 19 amino acids. Per the germline V gene, CDR1 is SGHRS and CDR2 is YFSETQ. The ends lost 0 bases at V and 4 bases at J; junction bases unmatched: 14. The CDR3 protein is CASSLAGGQGTLKGNTIYF. For the CDR3, the DNA is TGCGCCAGCAGCTTGGCCGGGGGACAGGGAACTCTAAAGGGAAACACCATATATTTT. Filled out from reference TRBV5-1 and TRBJ1-3, the complete variable domain reads KAGVTQTPRYLIKTRGQQVTLSCSPISGHRSVSWYQQTPGQGLQFLFEYFSETQRNKGNFPGRFSGRQFSNSRSEMNVSTLELGDSALYLCASSLAGGQGTLKGNTIYFGEGSWLTVV.

The V call is TRBV19, the J call TRBJ2-5; 10 positions agree with TRBD2. V trimming: 6 bases; J trimming: 4 bases; junction bases outside the gene matches: 5. CDR1 is LNHDA, CDR2 SQIVND, per germline (reference sequence). The CDR3 runs 14 residues. In nucleotides, the CDR3 is TGTGCCAGTAGGGAGCGGGGGGGGGCAGAGACCCAGTACTTC. The encoded protein is CASRERGGAETQYF. Full variable domain (missing parts from reference TRBV19 and TRBJ2-5): DGGITQSPKYLFRKEGQNVTLSCEQNLNHDAMYWYRQDPGQGLRLIYYSQIVNDFQKGDIAEGYSVSREKKESFPLTVTSAQKNPTAFYLCASRERGGAETQYFGPGTRLLVL.